This is a list of T cell receptor beta chains from one sample in a study of cytomegalovirus exposure and HLA in healthy donors. Assay: immunoSEQ multiplex PCR; the TCRdb copy retains only in-frame clones and omits some. The sample lists under 200,000 clones, more than 65% occurring once. Source material: PBMCs. The receptors were gathered from a man aged 25-45 years in good health and CMV-seronegative. CDR3s include the opening cysteine and the closing phenylalanine or tryptophan. Each record gives: J gene, D gene, clone size, V gene, CDR3 DNA, CDR3 protein. D genes are given only for firm matches. Clone size is shown for a subset of rows, as once, few, many or a class of expanded clone.

TRBJ1-4,-,-,TRBV2,TGTGCCAGCAGTCTAGGAGACAGATCAGAGATTTTT,CASSLGDRSEIF
TRBJ2-5,-,-,TRBV11-2,TGTGCCAGCAACCCGAGGCAGAAAGAGACCCAGTACTTC,CASNPRQKETQYF
TRBJ1-1,-,-,TRBV27,TGTGCCAGCAGAGAGTCGGGGGTAGGCGGAGGTGAAGCTTTCTTT,CASRESGVGGGEAFF
TRBJ2-7,-,-,TRBV6-7,TGTGCCAGCAGTGAGCTAGCATGCGAGCAGTACTTC,CASSELACEQYF
TRBJ1-1,-,-,TRBV18,TGTGCCAGCTCACCGTTCGACAGGCCCACTGAAGCTTTCTTT,CASSPFDRPTEAFF
TRBJ1-6,-,-,TRBV1,TGCACCAGCAGCCAAGAAGGGACAGGGGAGTGTTCCTATAATTCACCCCTCCACTTT,CTSSQEGTGECSYNSPLHF
TRBJ2-1,-,-,TRBV11-1,TGTGCCAGCAGCTACGGCGGGCTAGCTGGATACAATGAGCAGTTCTTC,CASSYGGLAGYNEQFF
TRBJ2-5,TRBD2,-,TRBV5-1,TGCGCCAGCAGCTTGGGTCTAGCGGGGAAGCAAGAGACCCAGTACTTC,CASSLGLAGKQETQYF
TRBJ2-7,TRBD1,once,TRBV7-2,TGTGCCAGCAGCTTAGTGGGACAGGGTCGGTACGAGCAGTACTTC,CASSLVGQGRYEQYF
TRBJ2-6,TRBD1,-,TRBV10-2,TGCGCCAGTAGAAGGACAGGTGGAACCTCTGGGGCCAACGTCCTGACTTTC,CASRRTGGTSGANVLTF
TRBJ1-2,-,few,TRBV30,TGTGCCTGGAGTGCTCAGGGCATCAGAAATGGCTACACCTTC,CAWSAQGIRNGYTF
TRBJ2-7,-,few,TRBV5-1,TGCGCCAGCAGCCCGGACATGGGTGGGGAGCAGTACTTC,CASSPDMGGEQYF
TRBJ2-5,TRBD1,-,TRBV28,TGTGCCAGCAGTCTTCAGGGGGCCCAATTTGAGACCCAGTACTTC,CASSLQGAQFETQYF
TRBJ1-4,TRBD1,-,TRBV11-2,TGTGCCAGCAGCCCCAGGACAGGGGGCGTTGAAAAACTGTTTTTT,CASSPRTGGVEKLFF
TRBJ2-7,-,-,TRBV18,TGTGCCAGCTCACCACCGCGGCAGGACAGCTCCTCCTACGAGCAGTACTTC,CASSPPRQDSSSYEQYF
TRBJ1-5,-,-,TRBV7-2,TGTGCCAGCAGTCCCACAGGGCAAGGTCAGCCCCAGCATTTT,CASSPTGQGQPQHF
TRBJ2-7,-,once,TRBV7-9,TGTGCCAGCAGCTTAGAAATCCCGGACGAGCAGTACTTC,CASSLEIPDEQYF
TRBJ2-1,TRBD2,-,TRBV11-2,TGTGCCAGCAGCCCTAGGACTAGCGGGTACTCCTACAATGAGCAGTTCTTC,CASSPRTSGYSYNEQFF
TRBJ1-5,-,-,TRBV6-1,TGTGCCAGCAGTGAAGCGATCACAGGGCTTAATCAGCCCCAGCATTTT,CASSEAITGLNQPQHF
TRBJ1-5,-,-,TRBV6-5,TGTGCCAGCAGTTACTCGAGTTCCAATCAGCCCCAGCATTTT,CASSYSSSNQPQHF
TRBJ2-7,TRBD2,-,TRBV7-2,TGTGCCAGCAGCGTCGGGGCGGGGACTAGCGGCTCCTACGAGCAGTACTTC,CASSVGAGTSGSYEQYF
TRBJ2-3,-,-,TRBV4-3,TGCGCCAGCAGCCAAGGGCTAGCCCGCACAGATACGCAGTATTTT,CASSQGLARTDTQYF
TRBJ1-1,TRBD1,-,TRBV5-6,TGTGCCAGCTCCCGGACAGGGGGGAGCACTGAAGCTTTCTTT,CASSRTGGSTEAFF
TRBJ2-7,TRBD1,-,TRBV5-1,TGCGCCAGCAGCTTACTAGGACAGGGGAATCGGGACTTC,CASSLLGQGNRDF
TRBJ1-6,TRBD1,-,TRBV10-1,TGCGCCAGCAGTTGGGACAGGGAACTTTCACCCCTCCACTTT,CASSWDRELSPLHF
TRBJ1-3,-,-,TRBV6-5,TGTGCCAGCAGGGCTTCTTCCTCTGGAAACACCATATATTTT,CASRASSSGNTIYF
TRBJ1-4,-,-,TRBV12-2,TGTGCAAGTCGCTTAGCGAGGAGGAAGGAAAATGAAAAACTGTTTTTT,CASRLARRKENEKLFF
TRBJ1-4,TRBD1,once,TRBV19,TGTGCCAGTACCACACAGGGGGGAAAACTGTTTTTT,CASTTQGGKLFF
TRBJ2-1,-,-,TRBV4-2,TGTGCCAGCAGCCAAGAGGCGCAAACGGGAGTTTCCTACAATGAGCAGTTCTTC,CASSQEAQTGVSYNEQFF
TRBJ1-2,-,few,TRBV28,TGTGCCCATTACGTAACAGGCTATGGCTACACCTTC,CAHYVTGYGYTF
TRBJ1-5,-,-,TRBV7-2,TGTGCCATCACCACAGGGAACGAAAATCAGCCCCAGCATTTT,CAITTGNENQPQHF
TRBJ2-1,-,-,TRBV4-1,TGCGCCAGCAGCCAAGTTAGAGTGAGCTCCTACAATGAGCAGTTCTTC,CASSQVRVSSYNEQFF
TRBJ1-5,TRBD1,-,TRBV27,TGTGCCAGCAGGGGGACAGGCAGCAATCAGCCCCAGCATTTT,CASRGTGSNQPQHF
TRBJ1-4,-,-,TRBV10-2,TGCGCCAGCAGTACCGGGGTGTATAATGAAAAACTGTTTTTT,CASSTGVYNEKLFF
TRBJ1-1,TRBD1,-,TRBV5-4,TGTGCCAGCAGCCCGTGGGACAGAAGTTTAGAAGCTTTCTTT,CASSPWDRSLEAFF
TRBJ2-1,TRBD2,once,TRBV5-1,TGCGCCAGCAGTAGCGGGGGGGTCATGGAGCAGTTCTTC,CASSSGGVMEQFF
TRBJ2-7,TRBD1,-,TRBV30,TGTGCCTGGAGGGACAGGGGAAGGGGAGGGGGCTCCTACGAGCAGTACTTC,CAWRDRGRGGGSYEQYF
TRBJ1-2,-,-,TRBV7-6,TGTGCCAGCAGCTTATACGGCGGGGGGCTCCGTGGCTACACCTTC,CASSLYGGGLRGYTF
TRBJ1-4,TRBD1,-,TRBV11-2,TGTGCCAGCAGCTTTCGACAGGGGCTCGTCGCAACTAATGAAAAACTGTTTTTT,CASSFRQGLVATNEKLFF
TRBJ1-2,-,-,TRBV6-6,TGTGCCAGCAGTTACTCGTCCGCGACAGTACTCTATGGCTACACCTTC,CASSYSSATVLYGYTF
TRBJ2-2,TRBD1,-,TRBV7-9,TGTGCCAGCAGCTTAACCGGACAGGGTGCTAACACCGGGGAGCTGTTTTTT,CASSLTGQGANTGELFF
TRBJ1-1,-,-,TRBV7-2,TGTGCCAGCAGCTTATGGGGCGGTAACACTGAAGCTTTCTTT,CASSLWGGNTEAFF
TRBJ1-5,TRBD1,-,TRBV7-2,TGTGCCAGCAGCACCGGACAGGGGCTCTTCAATCAGCCCCAGCATTTT,CASSTGQGLFNQPQHF
TRBJ1-6,TRBD1,-,TRBV9,TGTGCCAGCAGCGTAGGAGAACAGGGGAATTCACCCCTCCACTTT,CASSVGEQGNSPLHF
TRBJ1-1,TRBD1,few,TRBV6-5,TGTGCCAGCAGTTACGGACAGGGTAGCACTGAAGCTTTCTTT,CASSYGQGSTEAFF
TRBJ2-1,-,-,TRBV10-3,TGTGCCATCAGTGAGGTACTAGGTTACAATGAGCAGTTCTTC,CAISEVLGYNEQFF
TRBJ1-2,TRBD1,-,TRBV4-1,TGCGCCAGCAAGGAGACAGGGGGCTTTGGCTACACCTTC,CASKETGGFGYTF
TRBJ1-1,-,few,TRBV5-6,TGTGCCAGCAGCCCTCCTTACAGGGCCACTGAAGCTTTCTTT,CASSPPYRATEAFF
TRBJ2-7,TRBD1,-,TRBV5-8,TGTGCCAGCACCCAAGAGGGACAGGGATCCGACGAGCAGTACTTC,CASTQEGQGSDEQYF